Detailed here is one T cell receptor (beta chain). Its cognate antigen is unknown. The CDR3 has 15 amino acids. The germline gives CDR1 SGHTA, CDR2 FQGNSA. V lost 5 bases and J lost 4; bases outside the gene matches: 7. The source of the sample is a study of T cell responses to AZD1222 COVID-19 vaccine. At the level of the study: Recipients boosted at about 4 weeks or about 12 weeks are pooled.

TCRdb's copy holds only in-frame clones and misses some; the assay was immunoSEQ multiplex PCR. Among roughly 75,000 clones listed, about 83% were seen once. Study results and caveats: Spike-specific TCR breadth and depth were elevated following two AZD1222 doses.

V gene TRBV7-2 combines with J gene TRBJ2-3, with 9 bases lining up with TRBD1. The clonotype comes from an adult in good health. Sequences were derived from peripheral blood, sampled on day 0 of AZD1222 vaccination. The CDR3 spells CASSPGQGMPDTQYF. In nucleotides, the CDR3 is TGTGCCAGCAGCCCCGGACAGGGGATGCCAGATACGCAGTATTTT.